These 20 T cell receptor beta chains came from one sample sequenced in a study of T cell responses to AZD1222 COVID-19 vaccine. Clones were read by immunoSEQ multiplex PCR, and TCRdb kept only the in-frame ones, dropping some. Of approximately 150,000 clones in the sample, roughly 86% were seen once. The sequences come from peripheral blood, collected 28 days after the second AZD1222 dose. The receptors shown here come from an adult who received the AZD1222 COVID-19 vaccine.

This chain uses TRBV7-8 with TRBJ1-1, with D unresolved. This CDR3 is 15 amino acids long. Germline CDR1 is SGHVS and CDR2 is FQNEAQ. Trimming cost V 5 bases and J 0 bases, with 13 bases left between them. The CDR3 DNA reads TGTGCCAGCAGCCCGCTGAGAAGTTTGAACACTGAAGCTTTCTTT. Its translation: CASSPLRSLNTEAFF. Full variable domain (outside the CDR3, taken from reference TRBV7-8 and TRBJ1-1): GAGVSQSPRYKVAKRGQDVALRCDPISGHVSLFWYQQALGQGPEFLTYFQNEAQLDKSGLPSDRFFAERPEGSVSTLKIQRTQQEDSAVYLCASSPLRSLNTEAFFGQGTRLTVV.

This sequence joins TRBV2 and TRBJ1-3; TRBD1 agrees at 11 bases. The V gene's germline CDR1 is SNHLY and CDR2 FYNNEI. The CDR3 has 17 residues. The ends lost 10 bases at V and 2 bases at J; junction bases unmatched: 13. The CDR3 DNA is TGTGCCACCTGGACAGGGGGCTGGGGACGAGCTGGAAACACCATATATTTT. Residues: CATWTGGWGRAGNTIYF.

This chain links TRBV5-4 with TRBJ2-7, with D possibly TRBD2 on 5 matching bases. The CDR3 length is 16 residues. CDR1 and CDR2 (germline): SGHNT, YYREEE (reference sequence). The V end lost 4 bases, the J end lost 4 bases, and 21 bases lay between the germline ends. DNA of the CDR3: TGTGCCAGCAGCCACCGGGGTCCCTTAGATGGGTACGAGCAGTACTTC. It is translated as CASSHRGPLDGYEQYF.

The V gene is TRBV28, the J gene TRBJ1-1; the D gene is possibly TRBD1 (6 bases). In germline, CDR1 is MDHEN, CDR2 SYDVKM. Trimming stripped 7 bases from V and 7 bases from J, with 16 bases between. The CDR3 contains 13 residues. This CDR3 is CASTVRGRNEAFF. DNA for the CDR3: TGTGCCAGCACCGTCCGGGGGCGGAATGAAGCTTTCTTT.

The chain couples TRBV11-2 to TRBJ2-5, with 11 positions matching TRBD2. Germline V gene lookup returns CDR1 SGHAT and CDR2 FQNNGV. The CDR3 totals 14 residues. Losses at the gene ends were 5 bases for V and 4 bases for J; bases not matched to a gene: 3. CDR3 DNA sequence: TGTGCCAGCAGCCGCCTAGCGGGAGGAGAGACCCAGTACTTC. Amino acid sequence: CASSRLAGGETQYF.

This clone was seen at least ten times. The V call is TRBV6-6, the J call TRBJ1-5; D unresolved. The ends were cut back, 7 bases at V and 3 bases at J, with 13 bases in the middle. This CDR3 is built from 14 residues. Germline V CDR1 and CDR2: MNHNY, SVGAGI (reference sequence). The CDR3 region has the DNA TGTGCCAGCACCCAGACACCAAACAATCAGCCCCAGCATTTT. Protein product: CASTQTPNNQPQHF.

The chain has TRBV7-2 and TRBJ2-1; D call uncertain. Germline-derived CDR1 and CDR2 are SGHTA and FQGNSA. V lost 1 base to trimming and J lost 5 bases, with 9 bases between them. This CDR3 is 14 amino acids long. In DNA form, the CDR3 reads TGTGCCAGCAGCTTAGGGGTACTGGACAATGAGCAGTTCTTC. It encodes CASSLGVLDNEQFF.

The V and J genes are TRBV9 and TRBJ2-2; 11 bases are shared with TRBD2. The CDR3 spans 16 residues. The junction had 3 bases not matched to a gene; V was cut back by 0 bases and J by 5 bases. Per the germline V gene, CDR1 is SGDLS and CDR2 is YYNGEE. This chain's CDR3 is CASSVATSGSTGELFF. CDR3 DNA sequence: TGTGCCAGCAGCGTAGCAACTAGCGGGAGTACCGGGGAGCTGTTTTTT.

This sequence joins TRBV11-2 and TRBJ2-6; no definite D call. Germline CDR1 is SGHAT and CDR2 is FQNNGV. The V end was cut by 4 bases, the J end by 0 bases, with 7 bases between. This CDR3 region has 15 residues. The CDR3 DNA reads TGTGCCAGCAGCTCCAGAGACTCTGGGGCCAACGTCCTGACTTTC. The encoded protein is CASSSRDSGANVLTF.

This rearrangement joins TRBV7-2 to TRBJ2-1, with D unclear. In germline, CDR1 is SGHTA, CDR2 FQGNSA. This CDR3 contains 12 residues. The V end was cut by 4 bases, the J end by 12 bases, with 13 bases between. The CDR3 region has the DNA TGTGCCAGCAGCTCACCTCCCGCTAGGCAGTTCTTC. Encoded protein: CASSSPPARQFF.

The chain carries TRBV7-2 and TRBJ2-1, with D uncertain. V was clipped by 7 bases and J by 0 bases, with 10 bases between them. The CDR3 runs to 14 residues. From germline, CDR1 is SGHTA and CDR2 FQGNSA. For the CDR3, the DNA is TGTGCCAGCACCGACTCCTTCTCCTACAATGAGCAGTTCTTC. It specifies CASTDSFSYNEQFF.

The genes are TRBV5-4 and TRBJ2-3, with 8 bases identical to TRBD1. The CDR3 covers 17 residues. The V and J ends lost 4 bases and 1 base, in that order; junction bases with no gene match: 11. Germline lookup yields CDR1 SGHNT and CDR2 YYREEE (reference sequence). CDR3 amino acids: CASSRGQGKGGTDTQYF. In DNA, the CDR3 is TGTGCCAGCAGCCGAGGACAGGGTAAGGGGGGCACAGATACGCAGTATTTT.

The chain combines TRBV28 with TRBJ1-6; 10 bases match TRBD1. CDR1 MDHEN and CDR2 SYDVKM come from the germline V gene. V dropped 4 bases and J dropped 5; count of bases not matched to a gene: 5. The CDR3 has 16 amino acids. The CDR3 sequence is CASSSTGGENNSPLHF. The CDR3 DNA follows: TGTGCCAGCAGTTCGACAGGGGGCGAAAATAATTCACCCCTCCACTTT.

The genes are TRBV7-9 and TRBJ1-5; D remains ambiguous. With 1 base removed from V and 9 bases from J, the gap between germline ends came to 10 bases. There are 13 residues in the CDR3. Germline V gives CDR1 SEHNR, CDR2 FQNEAQ (reference sequence). The CDR3 nucleotides are TGTGCCAGCAGCTTAGGCGGGGAGGGGCCCCAGCATTTT. Translated: CASSLGGEGPQHF.

Here the CDR3 reads CASSPGIGQYF. CDR3 nucleotide sequence: TGTGCCAGCAGCCCGGGTATCGGGCAGTACTTC. This rearrangement joins TRBV7-6 to TRBJ2-7, with D unresolved. This CDR3 comprises 11 residues. CDR1 and CDR2 (germline): SGHVS, FNYEAQ. Trimming removed 5 bases at V and 9 bases at J, with 11 bases between.

The chain combines TRBV27 with TRBJ1-1; D unresolved. Germline V CDR1 and CDR2: MNHEY, SMNVEV (reference sequence). Trimming stripped 6 bases from V and 3 bases from J, with 17 bases between. This CDR3 comprises 15 residues. The CDR3 is CASSNTGPGYTEAFF. Here the CDR3 DNA reads TGTGCCAGCAGCAACACTGGCCCGGGTTACACTGAAGCTTTCTTT.

This clone appeared a few times. DNA of the CDR3: TGTGCCAGCAGCTTGGGACCGACAGGGGCTGGCTACACCTTC. It yields the protein CASSLGPTGAGYTF. The V call is TRBV7-9, the J call TRBJ1-2, with TRBD1 identical over 8 bases. The CDR3 totals 14 residues. The germline gives CDR1 SEHNR, CDR2 FQNEAQ (reference sequence). V trimming: 3 bases; J trimming: 7 bases; junction bases outside the gene matches: 7. The full variable domain, its missing parts supplied by reference TRBV7-9 and TRBJ1-2, is DTGVSQNPRHKITKRGQNVTFRCDPISEHNRLYWYRQTLGQGPEFLTYFQNEAQLEKSRLLSDRFSAERPKGSFSTLEIQRTEQGDSAMYLCASSLGPTGAGYTFGSGTRLTVV.

The table lists this clone with a few counts. This chain joins TRBV5-4 and TRBJ1-1; TRBD1 might be the D (5 bases). The germline V gene has CDR1 SGHNT and CDR2 YYREEE (reference sequence). V dropped 2 bases and J dropped 0 bases, with 11 bases sitting between them. This CDR3 spans 15 amino acids. The DNA of the CDR3 is TGTGCCAGCAGCTTTGGGGCGGGTCTGAACACTGAAGCTTTCTTT. As protein: CASSFGAGLNTEAFF.

This rearrangement joins TRBV11-2 to TRBJ2-3, with 10 bases lining up with TRBD2. The germline V gene encodes CDR1 SGHAT and CDR2 FQNNGV. J was trimmed by 4 bases and V by 3 bases; bases with no gene match: 7. CDR3 size: 16 residues. CDR3 nucleotide sequence: TGTGCCAGCAGCTTGAGGGCTAGCGGGAGTCCAGATACGCAGTATTTT. Translation: CASSLRASGSPDTQYF.

This chain connects TRBV6-7 to TRBJ2-7; D is uncertain. TRBV6-7 is marked as an open reading frame, function uncertain. Deletions cut 4 bases from V and 3 bases from J, with 7 bases between. The CDR3 totals 12 residues. CDR3 coding DNA: TGTGCCAGCAGTTCCGCCTTCTACGAGCAGTACTTC. This codes for CASSSAFYEQYF.